The rows below give T cell receptor beta chains drawn from one sample of a study of control samples from healthy donors and cancer patients. The data were produced by immunoSEQ multiplex PCR, yet TCRdb's version contains in-frame clones alone and is incomplete. The sample includes about 90,000 clones, over 75% seen only once; the top ten take over 3%. Sequenced: blood. All receptors derive from a woman younger than 35 in good health. Both conserved end residues are part of each CDR3. D genes are given only for firm matches. Only part of the rows carry a size: once, few, many, or a class if the clone is expanded.

d_call | j_call | clone_size | v_call | cdr3_nt | cdr3_aa
TRBD2 | TRBJ2-6 | . | TRBV5-1 | TGCGCCAGCAGCTTGGAACCGGGGGGGGCCGGGGCCAACGTCCTGACTTTC | CASSLEPGGAGANVLTF
TRBD1 | TRBJ1-2 | . | TRBV2 | TGTGCCAGCAGTGATGATGTCAGGGGGTTTGGCTACACCTTC | CASSDDVRGFGYTF
TRBD1 | TRBJ1-2 | . | TRBV7-2 | TGTGCCAGCAGCTCAACCCACCTGACAGGGGGCTATGGCTACACCTTC | CASSSTHLTGGYGYTF
. | TRBJ1-2 | . | TRBV9 | TGTGCCAGCAGCGTAATCGCCGGCAACTATGGCTACACCTTC | CASSVIAGNYGYTF
. | TRBJ2-3 | . | TRBV2 | TGTGCCAGCAAAGGCTCCAACGCGAACACAGATACGCAGTATTTT | CASKGSNANTDTQYF
. | TRBJ1-3 | . | TRBV18 | TGTGCCAGCTCACCTGGGGCAGCTCTCTCTGGAAACACCATATATTTT | CASSPGAALSGNTIYF
. | TRBJ1-1 | . | TRBV3-1/TRBV3-2 | TGTGCCAGCAGCCAAGATTTTAGACAGCCTAACACTGAAGCTTTCTTT | CASSQDFRQPNTEAFF
TRBD1 | TRBJ2-3 | . | TRBV5-4 | TGTGCCAGCAGCCTAGCCGGGACAGGTACAGATACGCAGTATTTT | CASSLAGTGTDTQYF
TRBD1 | TRBJ1-2 | . | TRBV27 | TGTGCCAGCAGCACGGGACAGGGGGCGCGGGGCTACACCTTC | CASSTGQGARGYTF
TRBD1 | TRBJ1-1 | . | TRBV6-5 | TGTGCCAGCAGTTACGTCCTCGGGACAGGCACTGAAGCTTTCTTT | CASSYVLGTGTEAFF
. | TRBJ1-4 | once | TRBV3-1/TRBV3-2 | TGTGCCAGCAGCCAAGGGTCATCTAAACTGTTTTTT | CASSQGSSKLFF
TRBD2 | TRBJ2-1 | . | TRBV5-1 | TGCGCCAGCAGACAAACTAGCGGGGGGGCCCATGAGCAGTTCTTC | CASRQTSGGAHEQFF
TRBD1 | TRBJ1-1 | . | TRBV10-1 | TGCGCCAGCACGCAAACGGGACAGGAGAACACTGAAGCTTTCTTT | CASTQTGQENTEAFF
TRBD1 | TRBJ1-1 | once | TRBV23-1 | TGCGCCAGCAGTCAATCCGCCACAGGGGGCCGGACTGAAGCTTTCTTT | CASSQSATGGRTEAFF
. | TRBJ2-2 | . | TRBV9 | TGTGCCAGCAGCACTAGGATTCAGGAGACGAACACCGGGGAGCTGTTTTTT | CASSTRIQETNTGELFF
. | TRBJ1-3 | . | TRBV5-5 | TGTGCCAGCAGCCTTCCCGAGACGGCTATGAGAAACACCATATATTTT | CASSLPETAMRNTIYF
TRBD1 | TRBJ1-1 | . | TRBV7-9 | TGTGCCAGCACCTTAAGACAGGGCGGTTTCCACACTGAAGCTTTCTTT | CASTLRQGGFHTEAFF
. | TRBJ2-1 | few | TRBV7-9 | TGTGCCAGCAGCTTAGATACTCTAGGTGTTAGTGAGCAGTTCTTC | CASSLDTLGVSEQFF
. | TRBJ1-1 | . | TRBV5-4 | TGTGCCAGCAGCTTTAACAGGTACACTGAAGCTTTCTTT | CASSFNRYTEAFF
TRBD1 | TRBJ2-1 | . | TRBV5-1 | TGCGCCAGCAGCTCGGCGCACGGGGGACAGGGGTTAATAGGGGCTTACAATGAGCAGTTCTTC | CASSSAHGGQGLIGAYNEQFF
TRBD2 | TRBJ2-1 | few | TRBV15 | TGTGCCACCAGCAGAGATACTAGCGGGGGGGATGAGCAGTTCTTC | CATSRDTSGGDEQFF
. | TRBJ1-2 | . | TRBV15 | TGTGCCACCAGCGGAGGGGGGGTCTATGGCTACACCTTC | CATSGGGVYGYTF
. | TRBJ2-1 | once | TRBV19 | TGTGCCAGTTCGAGACAGAGCTCCTACAATGAGCAGTTCTTC | CASSRQSSYNEQFF
. | TRBJ1-3 | once | TRBV6-1 | TGTGCCAGCAGTGAAGATGAAGGGGTAGTGGCCATATATTTT | CASSEDEGVVAIYF
. | TRBJ2-2 | . | TRBV11-2 | TGTGCCAGCAGCCCTCTACGGAACACCGGGGAGCTGTTTTTT | CASSPLRNTGELFF
TRBD1 | TRBJ1-2 | once | TRBV7-9 | TGTGCCAGCAGCCGAGGGGACAGGGGTCCATCCTATGGCTACACCTTC | CASSRGDRGPSYGYTF